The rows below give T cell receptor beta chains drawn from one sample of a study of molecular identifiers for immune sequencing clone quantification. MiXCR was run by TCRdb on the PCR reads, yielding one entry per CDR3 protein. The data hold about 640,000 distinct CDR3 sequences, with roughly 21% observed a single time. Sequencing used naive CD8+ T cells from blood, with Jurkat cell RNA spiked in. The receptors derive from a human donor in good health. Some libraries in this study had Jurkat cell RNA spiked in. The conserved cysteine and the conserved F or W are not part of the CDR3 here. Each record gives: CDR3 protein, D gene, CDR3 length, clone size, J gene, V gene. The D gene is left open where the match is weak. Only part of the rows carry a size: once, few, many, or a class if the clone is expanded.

ASSVEGAGQPQH	TRBD1	12	.	TRBJ1-5	TRBV9
ASTAYGLRGENEQY	.	14	.	TRBJ2-7	TRBV11-2
ASSYSNSNGELF	.	12	many	TRBJ2-2	TRBV6-5
SITGTGHPGEQF	TRBD1	12	few	TRBJ2-1	TRBV29-1
SARDLGLTSGDGADTQY	TRBD2	17	many	TRBJ2-3	TRBV20-1
ASSGGTNYEQY	.	11	many	TRBJ2-7	TRBV19
ASSYAARGQAYNEQF	TRBD1	15	many	TRBJ2-1	TRBV6-5
ASSLGSRAIYGYT	.	13	.	TRBJ1-2	TRBV7-9
ASSSWTQAGYGYT	.	13	few	TRBJ1-2	TRBV27
ASSPPRDSFQETQY	TRBD1	14	many	TRBJ2-5	TRBV7-9
ASSPRGRGISYNSPLH	TRBD1	16	.	TRBJ1-6	TRBV19
ASSSRTGMDYGYT	TRBD1	13	.	TRBJ1-2	TRBV2
ASSSGLAGGPDTQY	TRBD2	14	many	TRBJ2-3	TRBV5-4
ASSLTQGGDEKLF	.	13	few	TRBJ1-4	TRBV12-3/TRBV12-4
ASTLHAGDLYTGELF	.	15	many	TRBJ2-2	TRBV5-5
ASTPLTGGTGELF	TRBD2	13	.	TRBJ2-2	TRBV7-6
ASGLGTLYEQY	.	11	.	TRBJ2-7	TRBV5-6
ASSTFGAADTQY	.	12	many	TRBJ2-3	TRBV19
ASSLKGTSGWYEQY	TRBD2	14	.	TRBJ2-7	TRBV27
ASSPRPGQGISGANVLT	TRBD1	17	few	TRBJ2-6	TRBV18
ATAEGETQY	.	9	many	TRBJ2-5	TRBV28
ASSQVDMNTEAF	.	12	many	TRBJ1-1	TRBV3-1
ASSLGSRQLSEQY	.	13	many	TRBJ2-7	TRBV27
ASSYGTKGRTTEAF	.	14	many	TRBJ1-1	TRBV7-8
ASSLTGGAGAF	.	11	many	TRBJ1-1	TRBV28
ASSPPGTALAGSETQY	.	16	many	TRBJ2-5	TRBV7-6
ASSPQTPNEKLF	.	12	many	TRBJ1-4	TRBV4-1